Shown below are 25 T cell receptor beta chains from a single sample sequenced in a study of cytomegalovirus exposure and HLA in healthy donors. Sequencing was performed with immunoSEQ multiplex PCR; in TCRdb, only in-frame clones are kept and a portion is missing. The data contain fewer than 70,000 clones, 95% of them singletons. The sample comprised PBMCs. All receptors derive from a woman aged 18-30 years in good health and CMV-seropositive.

The chain has TRBV7-9 and TRBJ2-1, with TRBD2 matching 7 bases. Germline V gives CDR1 SEHNR, CDR2 FQNEAQ (reference sequence). The CDR3 extends over 15 amino acids. J was trimmed by 5 bases and V by 6 bases; bases with no gene match: 10. DNA for the CDR3: TGTGCCAGCAGTGCCGGGACTATAAGACACAATGAGCAGTTCTTC. This codes for CASSAGTIRHNEQFF.

The CDR3 sequence is CASSDYGSGANVLTF. The CDR3, as DNA: TGTGCCAGCAGCGATTACGGCTCTGGGGCCAACGTCCTGACTTTC. The chain is built from TRBV9 and TRBJ2-6, with no clear D. V lost 3 bases to trimming and J lost 0 bases, with 7 bases between them. From germline, CDR1 is SGDLS and CDR2 YYNGEE. The length of the CDR3 is 15 residues. Complete variable domain (other parts from reference TRBV9 and TRBJ2-6): DSGVTQTPKHLITATGQRVTLRCSPRSGDLSVYWYQQSLDQGLQFLIQYYNGEERAKGNILERFSAQQFPDLHSELNLSSLELGDSALYFCASSDYGSGANVLTFGAGSRLTVL.

The rearrangement links TRBV11-2 to TRBJ2-2; perhaps TRBD2 as D (6 bases). V shed 4 bases and J shed 1 base, with 13 bases lying between them. The germline CDR1 and CDR2 sequences are SGHAT and FQNNGV. The CDR3 extends over 16 amino acids. Written as DNA, the CDR3 is TGTGCCAGCAGCTCCCGTGGGGGAGGGAACACCGGGGAGCTGTTTTTT. Amino acids: CASSSRGGGNTGELFF.

The V call is TRBV19, the J call TRBJ2-3; TRBD2 matches 10 bases. CDR3 length equals 19 residues. J lost 0 bases, V lost 0 bases, and 9 bases had no gene match. CDR1 and CDR2 (germline): LNHDA, SQIVND (reference sequence). The CDR3 reads CASSIESFSGGTSTDTQYF. CDR3 DNA: TGTGCCAGTAGTATAGAGTCGTTTAGCGGGGGGACTAGCACAGATACGCAGTATTTT.

This chain joins TRBV9 and TRBJ1-1; 8 positions agree with TRBD1. In germline, CDR1 is SGDLS, CDR2 YYNGEE. CDR3 length: 18 amino acids. Trimming took 4 bases from V and 6 from J; bases not matched to a gene: 20. CDR3 sequence reads: CASSHSPLSLDRAAEAFF. For the CDR3, the DNA is TGTGCCAGCAGCCATTCTCCGCTATCCCTGGACAGGGCGGCTGAAGCTTTCTTT.

The V call is TRBV21-1, the J call TRBJ1-2. TRBV21-1 is tagged as a pseudogene. This CDR3 is 20 amino acids long. The CDR3 spells CASSPNGGAGPSEYNYGYTF. Written as DNA, the CDR3 is TGTGCCAGCAGCCCAAACGGGGGAGCGGGACCGTCGGAATATAACTATGGCTACACCTTC.

V and J are TRBV7-9 and TRBJ2-7, with D maybe TRBD1 (5 bases). V was pared by 1 base and J by 2 bases, with 15 bases between. The CDR3 is made up of 16 amino acids. Germline lookup yields CDR1 SEHNR and CDR2 FQNEAQ (reference sequence). Here the CDR3 DNA reads TGTGCCAGCAGCTTAGTTGGGCAGGGTTGGGCCTACGAGCAGTACTTC. The encoded protein is CASSLVGQGWAYEQYF.

J is TRBJ2-1 and V is TRBV9, with 9 bases that match TRBD1. CDR1 and CDR2 (germline): SGDLS, YYNGEE. This CDR3 region has 18 residues. V shed 0 bases and J 3 bases; nucleotides not matched to a gene: 10. The CDR3 nucleotides read TGTGCCAGCAGCGTAGAACGGGACAGGGCCTCTTACTACAATGAGCAGTTCTTC. Residues: CASSVERDRASYYNEQFF.

This chain uses TRBV2 with TRBJ2-3; possibly TRBD2 for D (5 bases). This CDR3 has 12 amino acids. V gave up 2 bases and J gave up 6 bases, with 6 bases separating them. Germline V CDR1 and CDR2: SNHLY, FYNNEI. CDR3 DNA: TGTGCCAGCAGTGAAATAGCGGATACGCAGTATTTT. Its translation is CASSEIADTQYF.

The chain has TRBV11-2 and TRBJ1-3, with D possibly TRBD1 on 5 matching bases. Germline V CDR1 and CDR2: SGHAT, FQNNGV. Trimming took off 1 base at V and 0 bases at J, with 13 bases between the two ends. This CDR3 region has 17 residues. CDR3 bases: TGTGCCAGCAGCTTAGCGGCAGGGCCAAACTCTGGAAACACCATATATTTT. This codes for CASSLAAGPNSGNTIYF.

The gene calls are TRBV6-5 and TRBJ2-3; 8 nucleotides line up with TRBD2. Germline loops: CDR1 MNHEY, CDR2 SVGAGI. This CDR3 is 14 amino acids long. After removal of 8 bases from V and 3 bases from J, the junction contained 7 bases not matched to a gene. The DNA of the CDR3 is TGTGCCAGCGGATACCTAGCGGGTACAGATACGCAGTATTTT. Protein sequence: CASGYLAGTDTQYF.

This clone was detected only once. V gene TRBV2 combines with J gene TRBJ2-7; D is perhaps TRBD1 (6 bases). Germline V gene sequence: CDR1 SNHLY, CDR2 FYNNEI. The length of the CDR3 is 15 residues. The ends were cut back, 9 bases at V and 3 bases at J, with 21 bases in the middle. The DNA for the CDR3 is TGTGCCAGTATCAGGGGCGAGGGACCGGGCTACGAGCAGTACTTC. Translated, it gives CASIRGEGPGYEQYF.

The rearrangement links TRBV28 to TRBJ2-7, with D possibly TRBD1 on 6 matching bases. Trimming removed 3 bases from V and 1 base from J, with 16 bases in between. Germline V gene lookup returns CDR1 MDHEN and CDR2 SYDVKM. There are 16 residues in the CDR3. The CDR3 protein is CASSFHQGYRSYEQYF. The CDR3 DNA follows: TGTGCCAGCAGTTTCCATCAGGGGTACCGGTCCTACGAGCAGTACTTC.

The chain couples TRBV11-2 to TRBJ1-2; D is unclear. Per germline, CDR1 SGHAT and CDR2 FQNNGV. CDR3 length equals 12 residues. V shed 3 bases and J shed 4 bases, with 6 bases lying between them. DNA of the CDR3: TGTGCCAGCAGCTTGCTGAGCTATGGCTACACCTTC. Protein product: CASSLLSYGYTF.

The CDR3: CASSPSGPGYEQYF. CDR3 bases: TGTGCCAGTAGTCCCTCAGGTCCAGGCTACGAGCAGTACTTC. This chain joins TRBV19 and TRBJ2-7; D remains unclear. Germline V gives CDR1 LNHDA, CDR2 SQIVND (reference sequence). This CDR3 region has 14 residues. The ends were cut back, 5 bases at V and 3 bases at J, with 14 bases in the middle.

The V call is TRBV29-1, the J call TRBJ1-2; D is perhaps TRBD1 (5 bases). There are 12 residues in the CDR3. V was cut by 7 bases and J by 3 bases, with 12 bases left in between. Germline-derived CDR1 and CDR2 are SQVTM and ANQGSEA. CDR3 DNA sequence: TGCAGCGGTCGACAGCATGACTATGGCTACACCTTC. Its protein product is CSGRQHDYGYTF.

The chain has TRBV28 and TRBJ2-7, with 10 bases lining up with TRBD2. Germline V gene data show CDR1 as MDHEN and CDR2 as SYDVKM. The CDR3 totals 22 residues. The trim removed 6 bases at V and 2 bases at J, leaving 28 bases unmatched. CDR3 coding DNA: TGTGCCAGCAGCTCTTTCCACCCTACCCCCGGACTAGCGGACCGTAGACCCTACGAGCAGTACTTC. Translated, it gives CASSSFHPTPGLADRRPYEQYF.

V usage is TRBV2 and J usage is TRBJ2-3; D might be TRBD2 (6 bases). The CDR3 is 18 residues long. Germline CDR1 SNHLY, CDR2 FYNNEI. V was shortened by 2 bases and J by 0 bases, with 18 bases between the two germline ends. The CDR3 DNA is TGTGCCAGCAGTGAACTTTCCCGGCCGGGGGAAAGCACAGATACGCAGTATTTT. This sequence encodes CASSELSRPGESTDTQYF.

This chain connects TRBV6-1 to TRBJ2-3, with D perhaps matching TRBD1 (6 bases). Germline V gives CDR1 MNHNS, CDR2 SASEGT. Trimming shortened V by 2 bases and J by 2 bases, and 20 bases separated the two germline ends. The CDR3 has 18 residues. The CDR3 is CASSERVGDTLFTDTQYF. As DNA, the CDR3 is TGTGCCAGCAGTGAACGCGTTGGGGACACCTTATTCACAGATACGCAGTATTTT.

The V call is TRBV2, the J call TRBJ2-1; 13 bases agree with TRBD2. The CDR3 has 19 residues. The germline V gene encodes CDR1 SNHLY and CDR2 FYNNEI. With V trimmed by 7 bases and J by 4 bases, 16 bases remained unmatched. The CDR3, as DNA: TGTGCCAGCAAGGCCTCCAGGACTAGCGGGAGAATGAGATACAATGAGCAGTTCTTC. Translated: CASKASRTSGRMRYNEQFF.

The V call is TRBV19, the J call TRBJ2-7; 8 bases line up with TRBD2. After removal of 4 bases from V and 12 bases from J, the junction contained 5 bases not matched to a gene. CDR1 and CDR2 (germline): LNHDA, SQIVND (reference sequence). This CDR3 spans 11 amino acids. This CDR3 is CASSNRTSPYF. CDR3 nucleotides: TGTGCCAGTAGTAACAGGACTAGCCCGTACTTC. Drawing the rest from reference TRBV19 and TRBJ2-7, the complete variable domain is DGGITQSPKYLFRKEGQNVTLSCEQNLNHDAMYWYRQDPGQGLRLIYYSQIVNDFQKGDIAEGYSVSREKKESFPLTVTSAQKNPTAFYLCASSNRTSPYFGPGTRLTVT.

The rearrangement links TRBV9 to TRBJ2-3; tentative D call: TRBD2 (6 bases). CDR1 is SGDLS and CDR2 is YYNGEE in the germline V gene. The CDR3 consists of 15 residues. V lost 5 bases and J 6 bases, leaving 19 bases between the germline ends. CDR3 in amino acids: CASSAGLGLGDTQYF. In nucleotides, the CDR3 is TGTGCCAGCAGTGCGGGACTTGGCCTAGGCGATACGCAGTATTTT.

The rearrangement joins TRBV28 to TRBJ2-7; D perhaps matches TRBD2 (6 bases). CDR1 and CDR2 from the germline V gene are MDHEN and SYDVKM. The CDR3 sequence is 14 residues long. The ends were cut back, 3 bases at V and 4 bases at J, with 13 bases in the middle. The CDR3 bases are TGTGCCAGCAGTTTCGGCTGGAGGGTGTACGAGCAGTACTTC. Protein product: CASSFGWRVYEQYF.

The V gene is TRBV5-1, the J gene TRBJ2-3; 9 bases map to TRBD2. CDR1 is SGHRS and CDR2 is YFSETQ in the germline V gene. Trimming removed 4 bases from V and 4 bases from J; junction bases left unmatched: 4. The CDR3 has 14 residues. CDR3 sequence reads: CASSAGLAPDTQYF. CDR3 DNA sequence: TGCGCCAGCAGCGCGGGACTAGCCCCAGATACGCAGTATTTT.

In this sample, this clone turned up once. The chain carries TRBV28 and TRBJ2-3; D perhaps matches TRBD2 (5 bases). CDR3 length: 12 residues. The V gene lost 5 bases and the J gene lost 6 bases, with 9 bases spanning the gap. The V gene's germline CDR1 is MDHEN and CDR2 SYDVKM. The CDR3 region is CASSQSGDTQYF. The CDR3 nucleotides read TGTGCCAGCAGTCAATCGGGGGATACGCAGTATTTT.